This T cell receptor beta chain emerged from a study of shared clonotypes between healthy human individuals. Overall study: Used for every donor were three CD4 naive, three CD4 memory, two CD8 naive and one CD8 memory plate.

CDR3 length: 15 residues. The junction had 2 bases not matched to a gene; V was cut back by 3 bases and J by 1 base. CDR1 MRHNA and CDR2 SNTAGT come from the germline V gene. The assay used deep level. Libraries were prepared by immunoSEQ multiplex PCR; TCRdb keeps only in-frame clonotypes and omits some of them. The profile shows about 1.1 million clones, about four fifths of them singletons. Study-wide results and caveats: In general, naive subsets displayed greater estimated richness than memory subsets did.

On this clone: Its antigen is still unknown.

The sample taken for sequencing was memory CD4+ T cells from PBMCs. Subset specified: CD45RA-negative fraction. This clonotype was sampled from a man aged 18 to 30 in good health. Some clones in this sample may be carry-over from other donors' samples. The genes are TRBV6-4 and TRBJ2-3; TRBD2 aligns across 9 bases. The CDR3, as DNA: TGTGCCAGCAGTGATAGGACTAGCGGCACAGATACGCAGTATTTT. Amino acids: CASSDRTSGTDTQYF.